This T cell receptor beta chain was identified in a study of OX40 agonist ivuxolimab in advanced cancers. Sequencing used immunoSEQ multiplex PCR; TCRdb keeps in-frame clones, though not all of them. Counted here are about 40,000 clones, about 86% occurring once; the ten biggest clones make up roughly 2.3%. CDR3 size: 15 residues. V was trimmed by 0 bases and J by 0 bases, leaving 6 bases between them. Germline values: CDR1 SGHRS, CDR2 YFSETQ. The sequenced sample was CD4+ or CD8+ T cells sorted from blood, obtained in a trial of the OX40 agonist ivuxolimab. This clonotype was obtained from an adult with an advanced solid tumor such as melanoma, head and neck, liver or kidney cancer. The chain joins TRBV5-1 to TRBJ2-2; perhaps TRBD2 as D (5 bases). This chain's CDR3 is CASSLAGTNTGELFF. CDR3 in DNA: TGCGCCAGCAGCTTGGCCGGGACGAACACCGGGGAGCTGTTTTTT. Looking up the rest from reference TRBV5-1 and TRBJ2-2 gives the full variable domain: KAGVTQTPRYLIKTRGQQVTLSCSPISGHRSVSWYQQTPGQGLQFLFEYFSETQRNKGNFPGRFSGRQFSNSRSEMNVSTLELGDSALYLCASSLAGTNTGELFFGEGSRLTVL.